This TCR beta chain was recovered during a study of T cells expressing NK-cell markers. Overall study context: The TCR beta repertoires were obtained from sorted CD3+CD56+NKG2C+, CD3+CD56+NKG2C- and CD3+CD56-NKG2C+ T cells.

Germline lookup yields CDR1 SGHVS and CDR2 FNYEAQ. This CDR3 comprises 16 residues. TCRdb reprocessed the 5' RACE reads, keeping one entry per CDR3 protein, no DNA. Its clone listing holds about 410,000 distinct CDR3 sequences. As concerns this clonotype: The antigen is undetermined.

Study results and limitations: Of CD8+ T cells, about 1.0-8% belonged to dominant NKG2C+ clonotypes in roughly six donors.

V gene TRBV7-6 combines with J gene TRBJ1-5. The origin of this receptor is a woman between 50 and 59 years old in good health. The sequenced sample consisted of blood T cells: a sorted CD56 or NKG2C T cell subset, CD4+ or CD8+ T cells, or bulk PBMC T cells (not recorded which). The CDR3 region is CASSLEGSVGNQPQHF.